Following are 15 T cell receptor beta chains from one sample sequenced in a study of graft-versus-host responses after intestinal transplantation. Sequencing was performed with immunoSEQ multiplex PCR; in TCRdb, only in-frame clones are kept and a portion is missing. Of about 45,000 clones listed, over 75% are singletons. The sequencing used PBMCs, collected 524 days after transplant. These receptors were taken from a human patient who received an intestinal transplant, so some T cells may come from the graft donor.

The CDR3 nucleotides read TGTGCCAGCGGGACTCAGGGGGCTTTACACTACGAGCAGTACTTC. Residues: CASGTQGALHYEQYF. The chain combines TRBV27 with TRBJ2-7, with 8 positions matching TRBD1. Trimming removed 8 bases from V and 3 bases from J; junction bases left unmatched: 12. This CDR3 has 15 residues. Per the germline V gene, CDR1 is MNHEY and CDR2 is SMNVEV (reference sequence).

This clone was detected only once. The chain couples TRBV28 to TRBJ2-7; TRBD2 matches at 11 bases. The ends lost 9 bases at V and 2 bases at J; junction bases unmatched: 3. CDR3 size: 13 residues. From germline, CDR1 is MDHEN and CDR2 SYDVKM. This CDR3 is CASLAGGTYEQYF. The DNA of the CDR3 is TGTGCCAGTCTAGCGGGAGGAACCTACGAGCAGTACTTC.

V usage is TRBV9 and J usage is TRBJ2-5, with TRBD1 identical over 9 bases. The V and J ends lost 2 bases and 4 bases, in that order; junction bases with no gene match: 9. The germline CDR1 and CDR2 sequences are SGDLS and YYNGEE. The CDR3 loop spans 16 amino acids. The CDR3 DNA sequence: TGTGCCAGCAGCGTGGCCGGACAGGGGAGAGGAGAGACCCAGTACTTC. Translation gives CASSVAGQGRGETQYF.

The chain couples TRBV7-8 to TRBJ2-4; TRBD2 might be the D (5 bases). The CDR3 has 18 amino acids. The germline V gene has CDR1 SGHVS and CDR2 FQNEAQ. V was clipped by 5 bases and J by 4 bases, with 24 bases between them. The CDR3 spells CASSGGRSPPFSKNIQYF. DNA of the CDR3: TGTGCCAGCAGCGGAGGCAGAAGTCCCCCTTTTTCTAAAAACATTCAGTACTTC.

The chain couples TRBV29-1 to TRBJ2-1, with 9 bases lining up with TRBD1. Per germline, CDR1 SQVTM and CDR2 ANQGSEA. The CDR3 has 14 residues. Germline trimming cut 6 bases from V and 5 bases from J; bases unmatched to any gene: 8. The CDR3 DNA reads as TGCAGCGTAGGCACCGGGACAGGGAACAATGAGCAGTTCTTC. The encoded protein is CSVGTGTGNNEQFF.

The rearrangement joins TRBV7-9 to TRBJ2-7; 9 bases are a match to TRBD1. Germline V gene sequence: CDR1 SEHNR, CDR2 FQNEAQ (reference sequence). The CDR3 contains 16 residues. J lost 0 bases, V lost 5 bases, and 8 bases had no gene match. Written as DNA, the CDR3 is TGTGCCAGCAGCCCTCCGCCGGGACAGGGCTCCTACGAGCAGTACTTC. It codes for CASSPPPGQGSYEQYF.

The chain joins TRBV7-8 to TRBJ1-5; D is ambiguous. V lost 1 base and J 2 bases, leaving 12 bases between the germline ends. This CDR3 is 16 amino acids long. Germline lookup yields CDR1 SGHVS and CDR2 FQNEAQ. This CDR3 is CASSLVPTWGNQPQHF. CDR3 in DNA: TGTGCCAGCAGCTTAGTACCTACTTGGGGCAATCAGCCCCAGCATTTT.

The chain recombines TRBV7-3 with TRBJ1-1; 10 bases line up with TRBD1. Germline V gene sequence: CDR1 SGHTA, CDR2 FQGTGA. This CDR3 has 15 residues. The trim removed 3 bases at V and 4 bases at J, leaving 5 bases unmatched. The CDR3 is CASSLTGQGGTEAFF. CDR3 DNA: TGTGCCAGCAGCTTGACAGGACAGGGGGGCACTGAAGCTTTCTTT.

This rearrangement joins TRBV30 to TRBJ1-1; D is possibly TRBD1 (6 bases). Germline V gene lookup returns CDR1 GTSNPN and CDR2 SVGIG (reference sequence). Trimming pared 2 bases from V and 5 bases from J, leaving 12 bases between. The CDR3 is 13 residues long. CDR3 sequence reads: CAWSRPGETEAFF. For the CDR3, the DNA is TGTGCCTGGAGTCGGCCAGGGGAGACTGAAGCTTTCTTT.

The chain has TRBV5-1 and TRBJ2-1, with D possibly being TRBD1 or TRBD2 (5 bases each). With 3 bases removed from V and 9 bases from J, the gap between germline ends came to 10 bases. Germline V gives CDR1 SGHRS, CDR2 YFSETQ. The CDR3 covers 12 residues. The CDR3 protein is CASSSSGTEQFF. CDR3 bases: TGCGCCAGCAGCTCATCAGGGACTGAGCAGTTCTTC.

The rearrangement uses TRBV6-5 and TRBJ2-7; TRBD1 matches 7 bases. Germline trimming cut 6 bases from V and 3 bases from J; bases unmatched to any gene: 5. The CDR3 contains 13 residues. Per germline, CDR1 MNHEY and CDR2 SVGAGI. The CDR3 reads CASSDRDVYEQYF. DNA of the CDR3: TGTGCCAGCAGCGACAGGGACGTCTACGAGCAGTACTTC.

The CDR3 region has the DNA TGTGCCTGGAGTGGAATACAGGGAAGTAAGTACGAGCAGTACTTC. It translates to CAWSGIQGSKYEQYF. The chain links TRBV30 to TRBJ2-7; perhaps TRBD1 as D (6 bases). The V gene lost 1 base and the J gene lost 4 bases, with 17 bases spanning the gap. Germline V lookup: CDR1 GTSNPN, CDR2 SVGIG (reference sequence). The CDR3 runs 15 residues.

This clone is a singleton in its sample. The rearrangement uses TRBV28 and TRBJ2-5; D is possibly TRBD1 (5 bases). The CDR3 spans 17 residues. The V end lost 4 bases, the J end lost 4 bases, and 22 bases lay between the germline ends. From germline, CDR1 is MDHEN and CDR2 SYDVKM. CDR3 residues: CASSYLTSLGQGETQYF. CDR3 sequence (DNA): TGTGCCAGCAGTTACCTCACTTCCTTGGGGCAGGGAGAGACCCAGTACTTC.

The rearrangement uses TRBV5-1 and TRBJ2-1; 10 bases match TRBD2. The germline V gene has CDR1 SGHRS and CDR2 YFSETQ. V lost 2 bases to trimming and J lost 2 bases; unmatched junction nucleotides: 10. This CDR3 contains 18 residues. The CDR3 DNA sequence: TGCGCCAGCAGCTTTTCCCCCCCGACTAGCGGGCCCTACAATGAGCAGTTCTTC. Residues: CASSFSPPTSGPYNEQFF.

V and J are TRBV6-6 and TRBJ2-4; 11 nucleotides line up with TRBD2. Germline V gene sequence: CDR1 MNHNY, CDR2 SVGAGI (reference sequence). This CDR3 spans 14 amino acids. V was clipped by 6 bases and J by 7 bases; unmatched bases: 5. CDR3 nucleotides: TGTGCCAGCAGACCCGGGACTAGCGGTAACATTCAGTACTTC. It translates to CASRPGTSGNIQYF.